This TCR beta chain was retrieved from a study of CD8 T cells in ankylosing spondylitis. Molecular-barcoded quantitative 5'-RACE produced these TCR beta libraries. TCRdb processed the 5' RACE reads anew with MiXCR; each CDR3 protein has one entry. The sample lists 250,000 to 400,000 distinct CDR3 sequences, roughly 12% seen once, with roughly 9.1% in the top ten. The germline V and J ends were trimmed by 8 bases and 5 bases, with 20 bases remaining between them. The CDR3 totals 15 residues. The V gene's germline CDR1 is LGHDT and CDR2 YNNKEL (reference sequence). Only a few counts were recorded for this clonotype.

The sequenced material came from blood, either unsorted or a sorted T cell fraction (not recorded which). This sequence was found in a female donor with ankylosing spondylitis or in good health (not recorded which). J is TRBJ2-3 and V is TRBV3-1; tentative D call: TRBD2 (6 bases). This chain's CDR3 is CASSRGSGLGDTQYF. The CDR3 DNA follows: TGTGCCAGCTCCCGGGGCAGCGGGTTGGGAGATACGCAGTATTTT.